This TCR beta chain was found in a study of T cell clones after liver transplantation. Germline V CDR1 and CDR2: ENHRY, SYGVKD. The ends lost 3 bases at V and 4 bases at J; junction bases unmatched: 9. The CDR3 has 16 amino acids. This table comes from immunoSEQ multiplex PCR, and its TCRdb copy is limited to in-frame clones, with some not included. This sample has 75,000 to 85,000 clones, with roughly 85% found just once. The clonotype originates from a human patient who received a liver transplant. Part of the T cell pool may stem from the graft donor. Sequenced material: CD4+ T cells from blood, taken at the 22-month timepoint. This chain uses TRBV10-3 with TRBJ2-1, with TRBD2 identical over 7 bases. CDR3 amino acids: CAISDRGGSPYNEQFF. CDR3 bases: TGTGCCATCAGTGATCGGGGCGGGAGTCCGTACAATGAGCAGTTCTTC.